This record concerns one TCR beta chain sequence. Total RNA, at least 6 micrograms per sample, was extracted from PBMCs. This CDR3 comprises 14 residues. Trimming pared 2 bases from V and 4 bases from J, leaving 12 bases between. Germline V gene data show CDR1 as SGHTA and CDR2 as FQGNSA. This specimen belongs to a study of blood T cells in healthy people across ages. It was with a sample-barcoded 5' primer and a J-beta primer mix that a second PCR of about 6 to 12 cycles was run. Via MiXCR, TCRdb re-called the 5' RACE reads, giving one row per CDR3 protein. The sample has about 1.5 million distinct CDR3 sequences, roughly 45% seen once.

This receptor was identified in a woman under 30 in good health. The V call is TRBV7-2, the J call TRBJ2-7; the D gene is possibly TRBD1 (6 bases). Sequenced material: blood. For the CDR3, the DNA is TGTGCCAGCAGCTTACGGTCAGGGGATTACGAGCAGTACTTC. It specifies CASSLRSGDYEQYF.